The 22 T cell receptor beta chains below come from one sample, sequenced in a study of TIL therapy for anti-PD-1-resistant metastatic lung cancer. The time point denotes: pre-treatment sample, taken before nivolumab and TIL therapy. The libraries were made with immunoSEQ v3. TCRdb's copy holds only in-frame clones and misses some; the assay was immunoSEQ multiplex PCR. The data contain 35,000 to 55,000 clones, 65% to 80% of them seen just once; the ten biggest clones take up approximately 16%. Material: blood, obtained at baseline. The receptor set was obtained from a man aged 65 to 79 with non-small cell lung cancer.

The rearrangement links TRBV19 to TRBJ2-5; no clear D gene. This CDR3 region has 13 residues. The V end lost 7 bases, the J end lost 4 bases, and 13 bases lay between the germline ends. Germline assignment: CDR1 LNHDA and CDR2 SQIVND (reference sequence). CDR3 DNA: TGTGCCAGTACTCCGAAGGGCGTAGAGACCCAGTACTTC. Its protein is CASTPKGVETQYF.

This chain connects TRBV9 to TRBJ1-1; D may be TRBD1 (6 bases). Germline V gene sequence: CDR1 SGDLS, CDR2 YYNGEE. This CDR3 is built from 14 residues. The V end was cut by 1 base, the J end by 0 bases, with 7 bases between. As DNA, the CDR3 is TGTGCCAGCAGCGTAACAGGGATGAACACTGAAGCTTTCTTT. It is translated as CASSVTGMNTEAFF.

The chain uses TRBV25-1 and TRBJ1-1; 8 positions agree with TRBD1. The V gene end was trimmed by 4 bases and the J gene end by 2 bases; junction bases not matched to a gene: 6. Looked up from germline, CDR1 is MGHDK and CDR2 is SYGVNS. This CDR3 spans 15 amino acids. CDR3 in amino acids: CASSAWTGRNTEAFF. DNA for the CDR3: TGTGCCAGCAGTGCCTGGACAGGGCGTAACACTGAAGCTTTCTTT.

This clone was found a few times. The rearrangement joins TRBV30 to TRBJ2-1, with TRBD2 identical over 7 bases. Germline V lookup: CDR1 GTSNPN, CDR2 SVGIG (reference sequence). The CDR3 is 15 amino acids. After removal of 3 bases from V and 4 bases from J, the junction contained 9 bases not matched to a gene. The CDR3 loop is CAWSHMSGTYNEQFF. For the CDR3, the DNA is TGTGCCTGGAGCCACATGAGCGGGACGTACAATGAGCAGTTCTTC.

The chain carries TRBV10-3 and TRBJ2-1, with TRBD2 matching over 13 bases. J was trimmed by 9 bases and V by 2 bases; bases with no gene match: 7. CDR3 length equals 16 residues. Looked up from germline, CDR1 is ENHRY and CDR2 is SYGVKD. The CDR3 region has the DNA TGTGCCATCAGTGAGCCCGGACTAGCGGGAGAACGTGAGCAGTTCTTC. Amino acids: CAISEPGLAGEREQFF.

This rearrangement joins TRBV4-3 to TRBJ1-3; D is undetermined. The V gene's germline CDR1 is LGHNA and CDR2 YSLEER. The V gene lost 0 bases and the J gene lost 0 bases, with 9 bases spanning the gap. The CDR3 covers 16 residues. CDR3 DNA: TGCGCCAGCAGCCAAGATTTGGGGATCTCTGGAAACACCATATATTTT. It specifies CASSQDLGISGNTIYF.

DNA for the CDR3: TGTGCCAGCAGTCTCTCCACAGGGGTGGTTCAGCCCCAGCATTTT. Translation: CASSLSTGVVQPQHF. This sequence joins TRBV28 and TRBJ1-5, with 7 bases that match TRBD1. Looked up from germline, CDR1 is MDHEN and CDR2 is SYDVKM. The CDR3 runs 15 residues. V lost 5 bases to trimming and J lost 6 bases; unmatched junction nucleotides: 10.

V is TRBV29-1 and J is TRBJ1-2; TRBD1 matches at 7 bases. Per the germline V gene, CDR1 is SQVTM and CDR2 is ANQGSEA. V was pared by 3 bases and J by 8 bases, with 9 bases of the junction left unmatched. The CDR3 contains 13 residues. CDR3 bases: TGCAGCGTTGATCCCGACAGGGCCGCCGGCTACACCTTC. This encodes CSVDPDRAAGYTF.

A few counts support this clone. CDR3 sequence: CASSQGVGGYTF. CDR3 nucleotide sequence: TGTGCCAGCAGCCAAGGGGTTGGTGGCTACACCTTC. The rearrangement uses TRBV4-2 and TRBJ1-2, with D unresolved. The CDR3 has 12 residues. V dropped 1 base and J dropped 7 bases, with 7 bases sitting between them. The germline gives CDR1 LGHNA, CDR2 YNFKEQ.

The count of this clone is one. The chain is built from TRBV7-9 and TRBJ2-5; possible D gene TRBD2, 6 bases. V dropped 5 bases and J dropped 0 bases, with 19 bases sitting between them. In germline, CDR1 is SEHNR, CDR2 FQNEAQ (reference sequence). This CDR3 has 17 residues. The CDR3 loop is CASSPEPGLTYQETQYF. CDR3 coding DNA: TGTGCCAGCAGCCCTGAGCCGGGACTGACGTACCAAGAGACCCAGTACTTC.

The V gene is TRBV6-1, the J gene TRBJ2-3; possibly TRBD2 for D (5 bases). V lost 4 bases, J lost 0 bases, and 14 bases lay in between. Germline V gene lookup returns CDR1 MNHNS and CDR2 SASEGT. CDR3 length: 16 amino acids. CDR3 coding DNA: TGTGCCAGCAGTGTATTGGACCCGGGGAGCACAGATACGCAGTATTTT. Its translation is CASSVLDPGSTDTQYF.

The rearrangement uses TRBV28 and TRBJ2-3; D not resolved. In germline, CDR1 is MDHEN, CDR2 SYDVKM. Trimming stripped 8 bases from V and 2 bases from J, with 11 bases between. The CDR3 covers 13 residues. CDR3 amino acids: CASLKGPTDTQYF. The DNA for the CDR3 is TGTGCCAGCCTCAAGGGCCCCACAGATACGCAGTATTTT.

This CDR3 reads CASTFNGAANTDTQYF. CDR3 nucleotide sequence: TGTGCCAGCACCTTCAACGGGGCGGCGAATACAGATACGCAGTATTTT. The genes are TRBV11-2 and TRBJ2-3; D is possibly TRBD1 or TRBD2 (5 bases each). V lost 7 bases and J lost 3, with 20 bases in between. Germline-derived CDR1 and CDR2 are SGHAT and FQNNGV. The CDR3 consists of 16 residues.

This chain connects TRBV5-1 to TRBJ1-1; D ambiguous. V shed 4 bases and J shed 4 bases, with 11 bases lying between them. This CDR3 has 13 amino acids. The germline gives CDR1 SGHRS, CDR2 YFSETQ. The CDR3 DNA is TGCGCCAGCAGCGGGCCCAGCACCACTGAAGCTTTCTTT. Translating it yields CASSGPSTTEAFF. Full variable domain (rest looked up from reference TRBV5-1 and TRBJ1-1): KAGVTQTPRYLIKTRGQQVTLSCSPISGHRSVSWYQQTPGQGLQFLFEYFSETQRNKGNFPGRFSGRQFSNSRSEMNVSTLELGDSALYLCASSGPSTTEAFFGQGTRLTVV.

The chain has TRBV19 and TRBJ2-3, with 9 bases fitting TRBD1. Trimming took 6 bases from V and 2 from J; bases not matched to a gene: 9. The CDR3 spans 16 residues. Germline CDR1 and CDR2: LNHDA and SQIVND (reference sequence). The CDR3 DNA sequence: TGTGCCAGTAGGGTAACGGGACAGGGCTCCACAGATACGCAGTATTTT. Protein: CASRVTGQGSTDTQYF. Using reference TRBV19 and TRBJ2-3 for the parts outside the CDR3, the full variable domain is DGGITQSPKYLFRKEGQNVTLSCEQNLNHDAMYWYRQDPGQGLRLIYYSQIVNDFQKGDIAEGYSVSREKKESFPLTVTSAQKNPTAFYLCASRVTGQGSTDTQYFGPGTRLTVL.

The V gene is TRBV28, the J gene TRBJ2-2; 10 nucleotides line up with TRBD1. The V gene's germline CDR1 is MDHEN and CDR2 SYDVKM. The V segment lost 6 bases and the J segment 4 bases; nucleotides outside the gene matches: 11. CDR3 length equals 17 residues. In DNA form, the CDR3 reads TGTGCCAGCAGCTCACCACCGGGACAGGGGACCACCGGGGAGCTGTTTTTT. This gives the protein CASSSPPGQGTTGELFF.

V is TRBV10-1 and J is TRBJ2-1, with D possibly being TRBD1 or TRBD2 (6 bases each). The CDR3 covers 13 residues. Trimming pared 3 bases from V and 10 bases from J, leaving 13 bases between. Germline-derived CDR1 and CDR2 are WNHNN and SYGVQD (reference sequence). CDR3 in amino acids: CASSDSLGGEQFF. For the CDR3, the DNA is TGCGCCAGCAGTGATAGTTTAGGGGGGGAGCAGTTCTTC.

In its sample, this clone was seen once. This chain links TRBV6-5 with TRBJ2-5; tentatively, D is TRBD1 (6 bases). This CDR3 is built from 12 residues. V was cut by 5 bases and J by 3 bases, with 7 bases left in between. Per germline, CDR1 MNHEY and CDR2 SVGAGI. The CDR3 protein is CASSPGEETQYF. DNA for the CDR3: TGTGCCAGCAGTCCAGGGGAAGAGACCCAGTACTTC.

The chain links TRBV5-1 to TRBJ2-7; the match to TRBD2 covers 9 bases. CDR1 is SGHRS and CDR2 is YFSETQ in the germline V gene. The V and J ends lost 4 bases and 1 base, in that order; junction bases with no gene match: 12. This CDR3 is 17 amino acids long. The CDR3 DNA is TGCGCCAGCAGCCCCACGACCTTAGCGGGAGCTTCCTACGAGCAGTACTTC. Residues: CASSPTTLAGASYEQYF.

This clone was picked up a small number of times. The chain combines TRBV18 with TRBJ1-1; no firm D call. Germline V gene lookup returns CDR1 KGHSH and CDR2 LQKENI. There are 13 residues in the CDR3. The V end was cut by 4 bases, the J end by 4 bases, with 10 bases between. The CDR3 sequence: CASSRTIGTEAFF. CDR3 nucleotide sequence: TGTGCCAGCTCACGGACTATAGGCACTGAAGCTTTCTTT.

This sequence joins TRBV27 and TRBJ2-3, with 9 bases lining up with TRBD1. Trimming at V came to 6 bases and at J to 1 base, leaving 2 bases not matched to a gene. The germline CDR1 and CDR2 sequences are MNHEY and SMNVEV (reference sequence). The CDR3 extends over 14 amino acids. CDR3 sequence reads: CASRQGAGTDTQYF. CDR3 nucleotide sequence: TGTGCCAGCAGACAGGGGGCAGGCACAGATACGCAGTATTTT.

This chain connects TRBV5-1 to TRBJ2-3; TRBD1 matches at 7 bases. The germline V gene encodes CDR1 SGHRS and CDR2 YFSETQ. This CDR3 comprises 15 residues. The junction had 10 bases not matched to a gene; V was cut back by 7 bases and J by 2 bases. The chain's CDR3 is CASGLDRADTDTQYF. CDR3 nucleotides: TGCGCCAGCGGATTAGACAGGGCCGACACAGATACGCAGTATTTT.